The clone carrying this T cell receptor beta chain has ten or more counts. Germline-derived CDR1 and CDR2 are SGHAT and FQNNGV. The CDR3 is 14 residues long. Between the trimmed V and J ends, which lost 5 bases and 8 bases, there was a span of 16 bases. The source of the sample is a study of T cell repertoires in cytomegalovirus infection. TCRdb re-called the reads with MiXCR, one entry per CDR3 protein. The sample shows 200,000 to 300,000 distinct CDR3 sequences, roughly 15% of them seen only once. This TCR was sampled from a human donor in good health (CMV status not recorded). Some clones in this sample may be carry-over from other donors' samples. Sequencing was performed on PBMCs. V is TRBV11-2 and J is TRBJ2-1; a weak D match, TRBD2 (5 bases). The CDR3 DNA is TGTGCCAGCAGCCTCCCAGGAGGCGGCCATGAGCAGTTCTTC. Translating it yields CASSLPGGGHEQFF.